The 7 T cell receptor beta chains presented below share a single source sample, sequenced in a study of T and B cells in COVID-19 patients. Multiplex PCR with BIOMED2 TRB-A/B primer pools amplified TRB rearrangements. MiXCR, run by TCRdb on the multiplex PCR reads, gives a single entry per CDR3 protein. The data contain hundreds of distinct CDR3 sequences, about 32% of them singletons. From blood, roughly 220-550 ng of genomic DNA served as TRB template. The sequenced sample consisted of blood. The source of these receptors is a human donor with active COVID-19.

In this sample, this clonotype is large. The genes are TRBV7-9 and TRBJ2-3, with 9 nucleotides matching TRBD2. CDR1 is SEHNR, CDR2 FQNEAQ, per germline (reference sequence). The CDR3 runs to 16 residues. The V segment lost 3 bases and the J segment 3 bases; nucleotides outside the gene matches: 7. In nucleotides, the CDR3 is TGTGCCAGCAGCTTTACCCCGGGACTAGCAACAGATACGCAGTATTTT. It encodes CASSFTPGLATDTQYF.

The CDR3 loop is CASRPIPTSGVGQETQYF. CDR3 DNA: TGTGCCAGCAGGCCAATCCCCACTAGCGGGGTGGGACAAGAGACCCAGTACTTC. The chain employs TRBV27 and TRBJ2-5, with 10 bases matching TRBD2. CDR3 length: 18 residues. After removal of 6 bases from V and 2 bases from J, the junction contained 15 bases not matched to a gene. Germline-derived CDR1 and CDR2 are MNHEY and SMNVEV (reference sequence).

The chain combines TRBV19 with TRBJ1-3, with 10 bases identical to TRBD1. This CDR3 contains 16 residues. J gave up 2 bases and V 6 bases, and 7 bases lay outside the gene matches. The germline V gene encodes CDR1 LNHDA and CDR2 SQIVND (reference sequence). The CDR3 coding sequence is TGTGCCAGTAGCAGCCATGGGACAGGGGCTGGAAACACCATATATTTT. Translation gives CASSSHGTGAGNTIYF.

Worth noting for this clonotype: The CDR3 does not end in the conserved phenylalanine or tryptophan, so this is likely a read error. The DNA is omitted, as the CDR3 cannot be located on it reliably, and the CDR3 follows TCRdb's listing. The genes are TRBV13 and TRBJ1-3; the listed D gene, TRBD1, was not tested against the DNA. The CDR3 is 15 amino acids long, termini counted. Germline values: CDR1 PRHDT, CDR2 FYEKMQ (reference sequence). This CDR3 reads CASSLEGVSGNTREG.

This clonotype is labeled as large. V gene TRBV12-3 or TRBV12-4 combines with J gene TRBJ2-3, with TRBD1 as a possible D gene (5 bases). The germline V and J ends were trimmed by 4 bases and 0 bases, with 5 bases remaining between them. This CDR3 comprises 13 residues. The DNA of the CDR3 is TGTGCCAGCAGTTCAGGGAGCACAGATACGCAGTATTTT. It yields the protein CASSSGSTDTQYF.

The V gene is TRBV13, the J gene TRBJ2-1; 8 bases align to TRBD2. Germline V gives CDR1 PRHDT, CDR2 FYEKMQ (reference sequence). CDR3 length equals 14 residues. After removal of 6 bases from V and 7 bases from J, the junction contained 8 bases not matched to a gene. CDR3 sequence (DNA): TGTGCCAGCAGTTCCTATGCGGGGGGAAATGAGCAGTTCTTC. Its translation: CASSSYAGGNEQFF.

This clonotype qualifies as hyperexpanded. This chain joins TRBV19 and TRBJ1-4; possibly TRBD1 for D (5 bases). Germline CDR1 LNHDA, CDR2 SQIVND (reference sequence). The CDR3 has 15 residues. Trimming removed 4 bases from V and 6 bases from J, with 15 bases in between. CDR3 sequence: CASSTVTGVHEKLFF. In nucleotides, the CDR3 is TGTGCCAGTAGTACCGTAACGGGGGTACATGAAAAACTGTTTTTT.